This T cell receptor (beta chain) stems from a study of T cells in narcolepsy listed by TCRdb under 2018. For context, the study as a whole: Patients with narcolepsy type 1 or type 2 (NT1, NT2) were enrolled in the study together with healthy control donors. The study used TCR Vbeta sequencing to track clonotypes in blood and CSF while looking for autoreactive T cells in narcolepsy patients that target self-antigens of hypocretin neurons (hypocretin, TRIB2). The paper's findings and limits, for the study overall: Patients and controls had similar numbers of sequenced blood memory CD4+ clonotypes, with averages of about 39,494 in patients and around 36,000 in controls. According to the report, autoreactive clonotypes were detected serially in the blood of the same patients and of different patients, but not in healthy controls. In plots comparing CSF and blood CD4+ T cell clonotypes from the same patient, HCRT-specific and TRIB2-specific autoreactive clonotypes were highlighted. Some blood memory CD4+ repertoires from patients and controls contained no sequences matching autoreactive T cell clones.

Memory CD4+ T cells were sorted ex vivo from peripheral blood of narcolepsy patients and healthy controls for TCR Vbeta sequencing. The method was the immunoSEQ multiplex PCR assay. TCRdb re-hosts the immuneACCESS table, in-frame sequences only. Its copies lack some clones; in the studies checked, an unresolved V gene accounts for under half of them, and the cause for the rest is not known. The sample yields around 30,000 clones; roughly 88% were counted once. Roughly 1.2% of the sample lies in the top ten. About this clone: Its antigen is still unknown. Base qualities are not recorded, but no much larger clone differs from it by a single base.

The CDR3, cysteine through phenylalanine, is 17 amino acids long. The sequence is cut down to CDR3 DNA, 51 bases in frame from base 1. V is clipped by 2 bases and J by 6 bases, and the sequence between their germline boundaries is 20 bases long. The germline V gene specifies MDHEN as CDR1 and SYDVKM as CDR2. This TCR came from a human donor with narcolepsy. The chain is made from TRBV28 and TRBJ1-5; the D gene lacks a confident call. Material for sequencing was CD45RA- memory CD4+ T cells from PBMCs. The cell subset or site label on this specimen signifies: memory T cells sorted ex vivo from peripheral blood. The nucleotide sequence reads as follows: TGTGCCAGCAGTTTAACCAGTATTAAGGTTCGTAGTCAGCCCCAGCATTTT. The encoded protein is CASSLTSIKVRSQPQHF. With all but the CDR3 taken from the reference TRBV28 and TRBJ1-5 genes, the full variable domain is: DVKVTQSSRYLVKRTGEKVFLECVQDMDHENMFWYRQDPGLGLRLIYFSYDVKMKEKGDIPEGYSVSREKKERFSLILESASTNQTSMYLCASSLTSIKVRSQPQHFGDGTRLSIL.